This T cell receptor (beta chain) was identified in a study of cytomegalovirus exposure and HLA in healthy donors. A note on this clone: What it binds is unknown.

Study-level points and caveats: The likely origin of a cluster of highly shared sequence variants was a sequencing artifact. The analysis excluded some indistinguishable V segments, including TRBV6-2 and TRBV6-3. Later analysis identified a missense DCLRE1C variant that was linked to TCR beta V- and J-gene trimming. The study recorded more than 150 TCR beta chains that were cytomegalovirus-associated.

With 2 bases removed from V and 5 bases from J, the gap between germline ends came to 12 bases. Germline V gene sequence: CDR1 SGHAT, CDR2 FQNNGV. The CDR3 runs to 14 residues. 13 Jbeta primers and 60 Vbeta primers were used for the PCR. Clones were read by immunoSEQ multiplex PCR, and TCRdb kept only the in-frame ones, dropping some. The sample lists roughly 100,000 clones; roughly 83% were seen once. This receptor was identified in a man between 40 and 49 years old in good health and CMV-seronegative. The V call is TRBV11-2, the J call TRBJ2-5; D perhaps matches TRBD2 (7 bases). Material: PBMCs. This CDR3 reads CASSLRGAGETQYF. Written as DNA, the CDR3 is TGTGCCAGCAGCTTACGGGGGGCCGGGGAGACCCAGTACTTC.